The sequence of this T cell receptor (beta chain) was determined in a study of identical twins. Study-wide results and caveats: For monozygotic twins, models underestimated out-of-frame TCR alpha sharing. The analysis was cross-sectional rather than longitudinal within donors.

TCRdb recomputed calls from the 5' RACE reads with MiXCR, one row per CDR3 protein. The sample holds 350,000 to 600,000 distinct CDR3 sequences; approximately 14% are singletons and the top ten take over 0.5%. This clonotype was observed a handful of times. Antigen: not known. These data were also reused for a study on yellow fever vaccine responses in identical twins.

This receptor was identified in a woman in her late teens or twenties in good health. The sequencing sample was made of CD4+ T cells sorted from blood.

In DNA, the CDR3 is TGTGCCATCAGTGAGATTAGGTTAGGCACACAGTTCTTC. Its translation: CAISEIRLGTQFF. V gene TRBV10-3 combines with J gene TRBJ2-1; D unresolved. Germline values: CDR1 ENHRY, CDR2 SYGVKD. The CDR3 totals 13 residues. V lost 2 bases and J lost 13, with 15 bases in between.